This TCR beta chain was identified in a study of T cell responses to AZD1222 COVID-19 vaccine. General study findings and limits: Spike-spanning, vaccine-associated CD4 TCRs were dominant at 160-218 and 743-854. Reports indicate that nearly half of spike-specific TCRs are directed at unmutated variant regions. Sampled repertoires all dated from after the peak T cell response.

Some clones are missing from TCRdb's copy, which holds only in-frame ones; the method was immunoSEQ multiplex PCR. Among 100,000 or so clones listed, roughly 87% were seen once. This clone was observed a single time. Its antigen remains unidentified. Sequenced material: peripheral blood, taken 28 days after the second AZD1222 dose. This clonotype originated in an adult who received the AZD1222 COVID-19 vaccine.

CDR3 sequence: CASSRTSGSWTDTQYF. The CDR3, as DNA: TGCGCCAGCAGCAGGACTAGCGGGAGTTGGACAGATACGCAGTATTTT. The chain uses TRBV5-1 and TRBJ2-3; 13 bases match TRBD2. Germline trimming cut 4 bases from V and 3 bases from J; bases unmatched to any gene: 5. Germline CDR1 is SGHRS and CDR2 is YFSETQ. The CDR3 covers 16 residues.